The 14 T cell receptor beta chains reported below all come from one sample, sequenced in a study of tumor and adjacent non-tumor tissue in lung cancer. RNA was extracted from bulk tissue without any cell sorting. The library came from three nested PCR rounds adapted from ARM-PCR protocols. TCRdb called the multiplex PCR reads again in MiXCR, with one record for every CDR3 protein. The table has more than 85,000 distinct CDR3 sequences, approximately 87% seen once. Source material: lung tumor tissue. The receptors shown here come from a man in his 70s with non-small cell lung cancer.

About this clonotype itself: One junction end disagrees with the germline gene, perhaps due to a read error. The chain couples TRBV18 to TRBJ2-7; D is possibly TRBD2 (5 bases). Germline values: CDR1 KGHSH, CDR2 LQKENI. The CDR3 runs 15 residues. This CDR3 is CDSSYGPGSAYEQYF. The CDR3 DNA is TGTGACAGCTCATACGGCCCGGGATCTGCTTACGAGCAGTACTTC.

This clonotype was observed a single time. One junction end disagrees with the germline gene, perhaps due to a read error. This chain uses TRBV6-5 with TRBJ2-2, with D perhaps assigned TRBD1 or TRBD2 (5 bases each). The CDR3 has 15 residues. CDR1 is MNHEY and CDR2 is SVGAGI in the germline V gene. DNA for the CDR3: TGTGCCAGCAGTTACGCCATTGGCGGAACCGGGGACCTGTTTTTT. Protein: CASSYAIGGTGDLFF.

Concerning this clonotype: The CDR3 end shows no conserved phenylalanine or tryptophan, and so a read error is likely. The V and J genes are TRBV29-1 and TRBJ2-1; the D is unclear. This CDR3 region has 15 residues. Deletions cut 1 base from V and 0 bases from J, with 10 bases between. The germline gives CDR1 SQVTM, CDR2 ANQGSEA. The CDR3 DNA reads as TGCAGCGTTGAAGGAAGCAGTAGCTCCTACAATGAGCAGTTCTTA. Encoded protein: CSVEGSSSSYNEQFL.

About this clonotype: A read error may account for a junction end that differs from germline. This chain uses TRBV7-8 with TRBJ1-1, with a weak D call TRBD1 (6 bases). CDR1 and CDR2 (germline): SGHVS, FQNEAQ. This CDR3 region has 14 residues. CDR3 protein: CANSRTEQLIEAFF. DNA for the CDR3: TGTGCCAACAGCAGGACAGAACAGCTAATTGAAGCTTTCTTT.

For this clonotype: A junction end diverges from the germline sequence, so it may reflect a read error. The rearrangement links TRBV10-2 to TRBJ2-1; D tentatively fits TRBD1 or TRBD2 (5 bases each). This CDR3 comprises 15 residues. Looked up from germline, CDR1 is WSHSY and CDR2 is SAAADI. The CDR3 reads CDSKSPGPSSHKQFF. CDR3 DNA: TGCGACAGCAAGTCCCCGGGACCCTCTTCTCATAAGCAGTTCTTC.

Concerning this clonotype itself: Mismatch with germline at one junction end may stem from a read error. The J gene is TRBJ2-1, the V gene TRBV20-1; TRBD2 matches 8 bases. Germline CDR1 reads DFQATT; CDR2 reads SNEGSKA (reference sequence). CDR3 length equals 15 residues. The CDR3 here is CSTRPSGWIVYDQFF. In DNA form, the CDR3 reads TGCAGTACTAGACCTAGCGGGTGGATCGTATATGACCAGTTCTTC.

Of note for this clonotype: The limits of the CDR3 on the DNA are not certain, so only TCRdb's listed CDR3 is given. The chain combines TRBV5-6 with TRBJ2-2. The CDR3 contains 16 residues when both ends are counted. Germline CDR1 and CDR2: SGHDT and YYEEEE. CDR3 sequence: CASSFGTGNSGGELYF.

The chain carries TRBV29-1 and TRBJ2-1, with D possibly matching TRBD2 (5 bases). The CDR3 extends over 15 amino acids. Per the germline V gene, CDR1 is SQVTM and CDR2 is ANQGSEA. Here the CDR3 reads CNVASGVYQSHEQFF. CDR3 bases: TGCAATGTTGCCAGCGGAGTCTACCAGTCCCATGAGCAGTTCTTC.

On this clonotype itself: The junction differs from germline at one of its ends, possibly a read error. CDR3 protein: CASSSTSLFGRDGYIF. As DNA, the CDR3 is TGTGCCAGCAGTTCCACCAGTCTTTTCGGTCGGGATGGCTACATCTTC. This chain links TRBV28 with TRBJ1-2; no definite D call. This CDR3 contains 16 residues. Germline loops: CDR1 MDHEN, CDR2 SYDVKM.

This clonotype was seen more than once but under ten times. This sequence may be a read error, since a much larger clone differs from it by one base. Because it lacks the conserved phenylalanine or tryptophan at the end, this CDR3 is likely a read error. The chain uses TRBV7-8 and TRBJ2-2; D not resolved. Looked up from germline, CDR1 is SGHVS and CDR2 is FQNEAQ. This CDR3 region has 15 residues. V was shortened by 1 base and J by 1 base, with 7 bases between the two germline ends. The CDR3 DNA is TGTGCCAGCAGCTTAGTAACCGTGAACACCGGGGAGCTGTTTTTA. Translation gives CASSLVTVNTGELFL.

The V gene is TRBV20-1, the J gene TRBJ2-7, with TRBD2 matching over 7 bases. The CDR3 spans 13 residues. Germline V gives CDR1 DFQATT, CDR2 SNEGSKA (reference sequence). The V segment lost 3 bases and the J segment 12 bases; nucleotides outside the gene matches: 14. CDR3 sequence (DNA): TGCAGTGCTAGGCGGTCTAGCGGCTACAAGCGGTACTTC. Amino acids: CSARRSSGYKRYF.

In this sample, this clonotype turned up once. This chain uses TRBV5-1 with TRBJ2-3; 9 bases agree with TRBD2. The germline V gene encodes CDR1 SGHRS and CDR2 YFSETQ. This CDR3 is 15 amino acids long. The DNA of the CDR3 is TGCGTTAGCAGCGGAAGCGGGGGGTGGGCAGATACGCAGTATTTT. Encoded protein: CVSSGSGGWADTQYF.

Turning to this clonotype: The junction shows a germline mismatch at one end, possibly a read error. The CDR3 loop is CASIRSGTNNEILFF. CDR3 sequence (DNA): TGTGCCAGCATCAGAAGTGGGACAAATAATGAAATACTGTTTTTT. The rearrangement joins TRBV11-2 to TRBJ1-4; D might be TRBD1 (6 bases). The CDR3 is 15 residues long. Germline V gene sequence: CDR1 SGHAT, CDR2 FQNNGV.

The chain couples TRBV4-1 to TRBJ2-7; D may be TRBD2 (5 bases). The germline V and J ends were trimmed by 9 bases and 3 bases, with 12 bases remaining between them. Germline values: CDR1 MGHRA, CDR2 YSYEKL. There are 12 residues in the CDR3. This chain's CDR3 is CASNQDFYEQYF. CDR3 sequence (DNA): TGCGCCAGTAACCAGGACTTCTACGAGCAGTACTTC.